The T cell receptor beta chain described here comes from a study of T-cell memory formation after mild COVID-19. As concerns this clonotype: Its antigen remains unidentified.

Study-level findings and limits: Cross-reactive memory seemingly joined, as some responding clones were found in pre-infection memory.

One entry per CDR3 protein, called by TCRdb with MiXCR from the 5' RACE reads. The top ten hold 3.5% to 4% of the sample, which has approximately 240,000 distinct CDR3 sequences, about a sixth seen once. The sample taken for sequencing was PBMCs or a T cell subset sorted from them (not recorded which). The clonotype was recovered from a man between 18 and 35 years old who had mild COVID-19 (a few samples of this study predate the infection). Cell type and time point are not known.

Here the CDR3 reads CASSVEGLASGGNEQFF. As DNA, the CDR3 is TGTGCCAGCAGCGTAGAGGGTCTGGCTAGCGGGGGCAATGAGCAGTTCTTC. The rearrangement links TRBV9 to TRBJ2-1; 10 nucleotides line up with TRBD2. There are 17 residues in the CDR3. Germline lookup yields CDR1 SGDLS and CDR2 YYNGEE. The V gene end was trimmed by 0 bases and the J gene end by 6 bases; junction bases not matched to a gene: 9.